The 13 T cell receptor beta chains presented below share a single source sample, sequenced in a study of response to subunit inactivated influenza vaccine. Each CDR3 protein gets one entry after TCRdb re-called the RT-PCR reads with MiXCR. Among about 650,000 distinct CDR3 sequences listed, 15% to 19% were seen once. The starting material was PBMCs from blood, obtained about 13 days after vaccination. The origin of the receptors is a man aged 45-60 years who received an inactivated influenza vaccine.

V is TRBV28 and J is TRBJ2-7; 8 bases align to TRBD1. From germline, CDR1 is MDHEN and CDR2 SYDVKM. V lost 3 bases, J lost 1 base, and 5 bases stayed unmatched. This CDR3 is built from 15 residues. CDR3 protein: CASSLAGGGSYEQYF. As DNA, the CDR3 is TGTGCCAGCAGTTTGGCAGGGGGCGGATCCTACGAGCAGTACTTC. The entire variable domain, with the rest obtained from reference TRBV28 and TRBJ2-7, is as follows: DVKVTQSSRYLVKRTGEKVFLECVQDMDHENMFWYRQDPGLGLRLIYFSYDVKMKEKGDIPEGYSVSREKKERFSLILESASTNQTSMYLCASSLAGGGSYEQYFGPGTRLTVT.

This chain joins TRBV6-5 and TRBJ2-1; perhaps TRBD1 as D (7 bases). V was clipped by 2 bases and J by 0 bases, with 11 bases between them. From germline, CDR1 is MNHEY and CDR2 SVGAGI. This CDR3 spans 16 amino acids. The CDR3 spells CASSYGGTVSYNEQFF. DNA for the CDR3: TGTGCCAGCAGTTACGGCGGGACAGTCTCCTACAATGAGCAGTTCTTC.

This clonotype was counted a few times. The chain is built from TRBV4-3 and TRBJ2-7; 9 bases match TRBD1. The germline V gene has CDR1 LGHNA and CDR2 YSLEER. The length of the CDR3 is 14 residues. V lost 3 bases, J lost 6 bases, and 6 bases stayed unmatched. CDR3 residues: CASSHVGQGREQYF. CDR3 DNA: TGCGCCAGCAGCCATGTAGGACAGGGGCGCGAGCAGTACTTC.

This rearrangement joins TRBV24-1 to TRBJ2-2; D is ambiguous. Per the germline V gene, CDR1 is KGHDR and CDR2 is SFDVKD. Trimming took 4 bases from V and 0 from J, leaving 8 bases between them. The CDR3 covers 15 residues. The CDR3 DNA follows: TGTGCCACCAGTGAGGCGCACGCGAACACCGGGGAGCTGTTTTTT. Protein sequence: CATSEAHANTGELFF.

V usage is TRBV11-2 and J usage is TRBJ2-4; 10 bases agree with TRBD2. J lost 1 base, V lost 3 bases, and 12 bases had no gene match. Germline V gene lookup returns CDR1 SGHAT and CDR2 FQNNGV. The CDR3 has 19 residues. In DNA, the CDR3 is TGTGCCAGCAGCTTGTCGACTAGCGGGTATAGGTCGGCCAAAAACATTCAGTACTTC. It translates to CASSLSTSGYRSAKNIQYF.

This clonotype was counted between two and nine times. In DNA, the CDR3 is TGTGCCAGCAGTTTTGGGTGGAGGGGGCTCGAGCAGTACTTC. Its protein product is CASSFGWRGLEQYF. The chain joins TRBV28 to TRBJ2-7, with D perhaps TRBD1 (7 bases). Germline CDR1 is MDHEN and CDR2 is SYDVKM. Trimming cost V 3 bases and J 6 bases, with 15 bases left between them. This CDR3 comprises 14 residues.

This clonotype has more than one count but fewer than ten. The chain joins TRBV14 to TRBJ2-7; a possible D gene is TRBD2 (6 bases). CDR1 is SGHDN, CDR2 FVKESK, per germline. There are 13 residues in the CDR3. The V gene lost 4 bases and the J gene lost 7 bases, with 14 bases spanning the gap. CDR3 DNA sequence: TGTGCCAGCAGCCTAGGGACTTGGGGGGAGCAGTACTTC. Protein product: CASSLGTWGEQYF.

This clonotype was found a few times. The chain carries TRBV28 and TRBJ2-7, with no clear D. V was cut by 3 bases and J by 3 bases, with 24 bases left in between. Germline CDR1 MDHEN, CDR2 SYDVKM. The CDR3 runs to 18 residues. Written as DNA, the CDR3 is TGTGCCAGCAGTTTTCTCTCGAGGCGACTCGGAACGGGCTACGAGCAGTACTTC. Translation: CASSFLSRRLGTGYEQYF.

This clonotype appeared many times. The V gene is TRBV5-1, the J gene TRBJ2-7; 13 bases are shared with TRBD2. The CDR3 is 15 amino acids. Germline-derived CDR1 and CDR2 are SGHRS and YFSETQ. With V trimmed by 2 bases and J by 3 bases, 2 bases remained unmatched. As DNA, the CDR3 is TGCGCCAGCAGCTTCGGGACTAGCGGGGTCTACGAGCAGTACTTC. Amino acid sequence: CASSFGTSGVYEQYF. The whole variable domain, remainder taken from reference TRBV5-1 and TRBJ2-7, is KAGVTQTPRYLIKTRGQQVTLSCSPISGHRSVSWYQQTPGQGLQFLFEYFSETQRNKGNFPGRFSGRQFSNSRSEMNVSTLELGDSALYLCASSFGTSGVYEQYFGPGTRLTVT.

This clonotype was counted between two and nine times. This chain uses TRBV7-2 with TRBJ2-1; 8 nucleotides agree with TRBD2. This CDR3 is built from 16 residues. Germline CDR1 is SGHTA and CDR2 is FQGNSA. With V trimmed by 5 bases and J by 2 bases, 8 bases remained unmatched. The CDR3 region has the DNA TGTGCCAGCAGCCTTACCGGACTAGCACCCTACAATGAGCAGTTCTTC. The encoded protein is CASSLTGLAPYNEQFF.

The rearrangement links TRBV30 to TRBJ1-1; D unclear. The CDR3 totals 15 residues. Trimming took off 3 bases at V and 8 bases at J, with 22 bases between the two ends. Germline loops: CDR1 GTSNPN, CDR2 SVGIG (reference sequence). The CDR3 DNA reads as TGTGCCTGGAGGACCCCTTCCTCAAAATCCGCCGAAGCTTTCTTT. It specifies CAWRTPSSKSAEAFF.

Only a few counts were recorded for this clonotype. V usage is TRBV20-1 and J usage is TRBJ2-3; 10 bases are a match to TRBD2. The CDR3 extends over 16 amino acids. From germline, CDR1 is DFQATT and CDR2 SNEGSKA (reference sequence). With V trimmed by 6 bases and J by 2 bases, 11 bases remained unmatched. CDR3 amino acids: CSAPRTAGGITDTQYF. As DNA, the CDR3 is TGCAGTGCCCCCCGGACAGCGGGAGGGATCACAGATACGCAGTATTTT.

The CDR3 protein is CSVWDPRDEQFF. The CDR3 DNA reads as TGCAGCGTATGGGACCCGCGCGATGAGCAGTTCTTC. The chain combines TRBV29-1 with TRBJ2-1; D tentatively fits TRBD1 or TRBD2 (5 bases each). The CDR3 has 12 residues. CDR1 is SQVTM and CDR2 is ANQGSEA in the germline V gene. Deletions cut 6 bases from V and 8 bases from J, with 14 bases between.